These T cell receptor beta chains were read from a single sample in a study of blood T cells in healthy people across ages. TCRdb analysed the 5' RACE reads with MiXCR anew, one entry per CDR3 protein. In the table there are around 1,800,000 distinct CDR3 sequences, about 39% of which are singletons. The sample was blood. Receptors were obtained from a human donor in good health. Both conserved end residues are part of each CDR3. A D gene is named only where the DNA matches it firmly. The listing skips clone size in some rows; elsewhere it reads once, few, many or a size class.

v_gene: TRBV6-5
j_gene: TRBJ2-4
abundance: .
d_gene: .
CDR3nt: TGTGCCAGCAGTTGGGCACCTGGGGGCAAAAACATTCAGTACTTC
CDR3aa: CASSWAPGGKNIQYF

v_gene: TRBV30
j_gene: TRBJ2-5
abundance: once
d_gene: .
CDR3nt: TGTGCCTGGATAGGGCAAGAGACCCAGTACTTC
CDR3aa: CAWIGQETQYF

v_gene: TRBV29-1
j_gene: TRBJ2-3
abundance: few
d_gene: .
CDR3nt: TGCAGCGTTGAGGTGTCCGGCCAGGATACGCAGTATTTT
CDR3aa: CSVEVSGQDTQYF

v_gene: TRBV5-1
j_gene: TRBJ1-5
abundance: .
d_gene: .
CDR3nt: TGCGCCAGCAGCCCGGGACCCACCTCGGGGCCCCAGCATTTT
CDR3aa: CASSPGPTSGPQHF

v_gene: TRBV28
j_gene: TRBJ1-5
abundance: .
d_gene: TRBD1
CDR3nt: TGTGCCAGCAGCTGGCGGGGACAGCAATATCAGCCCCAGCATTTT
CDR3aa: CASSWRGQQYQPQHF

v_gene: TRBV28
j_gene: TRBJ2-7
abundance: .
d_gene: .
CDR3nt: TGTGCTAGCAGTTTACTAAGAAACCCCTACGAGCAGTACTTC
CDR3aa: CASSLLRNPYEQYF

v_gene: TRBV15
j_gene: TRBJ2-5
abundance: few
d_gene: .
CDR3nt: TGTGCCACCAGCAGAGATCTTTTCCAGGTCCAAGAGACCCAGTACTTC
CDR3aa: CATSRDLFQVQETQYF

v_gene: TRBV27
j_gene: TRBJ2-1
abundance: few
d_gene: TRBD2
CDR3nt: TGTGCCAGTCGCCTGGGACTAGCATCCAATGAGCAGTTCTTC
CDR3aa: CASRLGLASNEQFF

v_gene: TRBV3-1
j_gene: TRBJ1-3
abundance: few
d_gene: .
CDR3nt: TGTGCCAGCAGCCAAGGTCGACCCTCTGGAAACACCATATATTTT
CDR3aa: CASSQGRPSGNTIYF

v_gene: TRBV3-1
j_gene: TRBJ2-3
abundance: .
d_gene: .
CDR3nt: TGTGCCAGCAGCCATTTAGGCTCAGATACGCAGTATTTT
CDR3aa: CASSHLGSDTQYF

v_gene: TRBV5-1
j_gene: TRBJ2-5
abundance: .
d_gene: .
CDR3nt: TGCGCCAGCAGCTTGGGTTCTCTGGACCAAGAGACCCAGTACTTC
CDR3aa: CASSLGSLDQETQYF

v_gene: TRBV28
j_gene: TRBJ2-7
abundance: few
d_gene: .
CDR3nt: TGTGCCAGCACGACGACAGCTACCTACGAGCAGTACTTC
CDR3aa: CASTTTATYEQYF

v_gene: TRBV7-2
j_gene: TRBJ2-5
abundance: .
d_gene: TRBD2
CDR3nt: TGTGCCAGCAGTCGAACGGGGGGGCAACAGACCCAGTACTTC
CDR3aa: CASSRTGGQQTQYF

v_gene: TRBV29-1
j_gene: TRBJ1-1
abundance: few
d_gene: .
CDR3nt: TGCAGCAGTCGTGGCAGTTGGGATGAAGCTTTCTTT
CDR3aa: CSSRGSWDEAFF

v_gene: TRBV29-1
j_gene: TRBJ2-1
abundance: few
d_gene: .
CDR3nt: TGCAGCGCCCGTGTGTCCTACAATGAGCAGTTCTTC
CDR3aa: CSARVSYNEQFF

v_gene: TRBV28
j_gene: TRBJ2-5
abundance: .
d_gene: TRBD2
CDR3nt: TGTGCCAGCAGTATTACCCTAGCGGGGTTTTGGGAGACCCAGTACTTC
CDR3aa: CASSITLAGFWETQYF

v_gene: TRBV6-2/TRBV6-3
j_gene: TRBJ2-1
abundance: .
d_gene: TRBD2
CDR3nt: TGTGCCAGCAGTTATTTCGGGGGGGCAGCGGATGAGCAGTTCTTC
CDR3aa: CASSYFGGAADEQFF

v_gene: TRBV3-1
j_gene: TRBJ2-7
abundance: .
d_gene: .
CDR3nt: TGTGCCAGCAACCTAATCCCCACCTACGAGCAGTACTTC
CDR3aa: CASNLIPTYEQYF

v_gene: TRBV12-3/TRBV12-4
j_gene: TRBJ1-4
abundance: few
d_gene: TRBD1
CDR3nt: TGTGCCAGCAGTTTTTTGGGACAGGGCGTTAATGAAAAACTGTTTTTT
CDR3aa: CASSFLGQGVNEKLFF

v_gene: TRBV9
j_gene: TRBJ2-5
abundance: .
d_gene: TRBD2
CDR3nt: TGTGCCAGCAGCCCCCAACAACCGGACGTGGCGGGGGAGCAGTACTTC
CDR3aa: CASSPQQPDVAGEQYF

v_gene: TRBV20-1
j_gene: TRBJ2-1
abundance: few
d_gene: TRBD2
CDR3nt: TGCAGTGCTGCCGGGACTAGCGCGGTCCATGAGCAGTTCTTC
CDR3aa: CSAAGTSAVHEQFF

v_gene: TRBV20-1
j_gene: TRBJ1-2
abundance: .
d_gene: .
CDR3nt: TGCAGTGCTGCGGACCCTCCTAAGGGCTACACCTTC
CDR3aa: CSAADPPKGYTF

v_gene: TRBV10-3
j_gene: TRBJ2-4
abundance: .
d_gene: .
CDR3nt: TGTGCCATCAGTGAGTGGGCCGCCAAAAACATTCAGTACTTC
CDR3aa: CAISEWAAKNIQYF

v_gene: TRBV11-3
j_gene: TRBJ1-1
abundance: once
d_gene: .
CDR3nt: TGTGCCAGCAGCTTAAGGGCGAAGGGCACTGAAGCTTTCTTT
CDR3aa: CASSLRAKGTEAFF

v_gene: TRBV9
j_gene: TRBJ2-1
abundance: .
d_gene: .
CDR3nt: TGTGCCAGCAGCCTATCTGGTGTGGGCCTTTACCCCTCCTACAATGAGCAGTTCTTC
CDR3aa: CASSLSGVGLYPSYNEQFF

v_gene: TRBV9
j_gene: TRBJ2-2
abundance: .
d_gene: TRBD1
CDR3nt: TGTGCCAGCAGCGTAGAGGGACAGCCCGACACCGGGGAGCTGTTTTTT
CDR3aa: CASSVEGQPDTGELFF

v_gene: TRBV4-3
j_gene: TRBJ1-5
abundance: .
d_gene: TRBD1
CDR3nt: TGCGCCAGCAGCCAACAGACTGGACAGGGGTATCAGCCCCAGCATTTT
CDR3aa: CASSQQTGQGYQPQHF

v_gene: TRBV9
j_gene: TRBJ2-6
abundance: .
d_gene: TRBD1
CDR3nt: TGTGCCAGCGATGGACAGGGGAGATCTGGGGCCAACGTCCTGACTTTC
CDR3aa: CASDGQGRSGANVLTF

v_gene: TRBV20-1
j_gene: TRBJ1-1
abundance: .
d_gene: .
CDR3nt: TGCAGTGCCGCCCACCTGAACACTGAAGCTTTCTTT
CDR3aa: CSAAHLNTEAFF

v_gene: TRBV7-9
j_gene: TRBJ2-1
abundance: few
d_gene: .
CDR3nt: TGTGCCAGCACCCCCGGAGCGGTGAGCTCCTACAATGAGCAGTTCTTC
CDR3aa: CASTPGAVSSYNEQFF

v_gene: TRBV12-5
j_gene: TRBJ1-2
abundance: .
d_gene: TRBD1
CDR3nt: TGTGCTAGTGGCCTCGCCGTGGGCAGGGGGGATGGCTACACCTTC
CDR3aa: CASGLAVGRGDGYTF

v_gene: TRBV6-1
j_gene: TRBJ2-7
abundance: few
d_gene: .
CDR3nt: TGTGCCAGCTCTGGGGAGACAATCTCCTACGAGCAGTACTTC
CDR3aa: CASSGETISYEQYF

v_gene: TRBV7-2
j_gene: TRBJ2-7
abundance: .
d_gene: TRBD1
CDR3nt: TGTGCCAGCAGCTGGGGACAGGGGGAATCCTACGAGCAGTACTTC
CDR3aa: CASSWGQGESYEQYF

v_gene: TRBV6-2/TRBV6-3
j_gene: TRBJ1-2
abundance: .
d_gene: TRBD1
CDR3nt: TGTGCCAGCAGTTACGGACAGGGAATTTTGGATGGCTACACCTTC
CDR3aa: CASSYGQGILDGYTF

v_gene: TRBV28
j_gene: TRBJ1-2
abundance: few
d_gene: .
CDR3nt: TGTGCCAGCAGTTCGGAGGGACAAGCTCCTGGCTACACCTTC
CDR3aa: CASSSEGQAPGYTF

v_gene: TRBV6-2/TRBV6-3
j_gene: TRBJ1-1
abundance: few
d_gene: .
CDR3nt: TGTGCCAGCAGTTATAAGGTGAACACTGAAGCTTTCTTT
CDR3aa: CASSYKVNTEAFF

v_gene: TRBV9
j_gene: TRBJ2-7
abundance: few
d_gene: TRBD1
CDR3nt: TGTGCCAGCAGCGGGGGACAGGGATCCTACGAGCAGTACTTC
CDR3aa: CASSGGQGSYEQYF